This T cell receptor (beta chain) was captured by sequencing in a study of blood T cell repertoires in COVID-19. For the study at large: The samples span acute and convalescent COVID-19 from the United States, Italy and Spain. The analysed material was cDNA or gDNA that came from T cells, B-cell-depleted T cells, or PBMCs.

Per germline, CDR1 SEHNR and CDR2 FQNEAQ (reference sequence). V was pared by 7 bases and J by 4 bases, with 12 bases of the junction left unmatched. The CDR3 runs 16 residues. Sequencing used immunoSEQ multiplex PCR; TCRdb keeps in-frame clones, though not all of them. The data contain roughly 320,000 clones, 75% to 90% of them singletons. The sequence was collected from a woman aged 50 to 60 with COVID-19, enrolled during active disease. The chain carries TRBV7-9 and TRBJ2-7, with 11 bases that match TRBD1. Sequenced material: peripheral blood. The CDR3 nucleotides read TGTGCCAGCACCGCGGGGAACCGGGACAGGGGGTACGAGCAGTACTTC. Its translation is CASTAGNRDRGYEQYF.